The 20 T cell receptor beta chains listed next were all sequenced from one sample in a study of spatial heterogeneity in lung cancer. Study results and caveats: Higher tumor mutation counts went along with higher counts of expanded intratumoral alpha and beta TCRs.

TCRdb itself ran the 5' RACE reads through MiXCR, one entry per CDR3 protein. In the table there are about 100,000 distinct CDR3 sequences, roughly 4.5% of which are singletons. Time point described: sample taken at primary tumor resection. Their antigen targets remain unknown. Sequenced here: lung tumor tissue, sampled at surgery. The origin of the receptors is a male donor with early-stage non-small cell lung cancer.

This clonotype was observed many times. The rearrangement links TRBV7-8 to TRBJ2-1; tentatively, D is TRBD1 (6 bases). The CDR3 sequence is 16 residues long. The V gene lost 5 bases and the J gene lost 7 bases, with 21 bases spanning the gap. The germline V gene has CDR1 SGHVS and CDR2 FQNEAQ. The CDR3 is CASSQTMGAGWNEQFF. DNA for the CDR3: TGTGCCAGCAGCCAGACGATGGGGGCTGGATGGAATGAGCAGTTCTTC.

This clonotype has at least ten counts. This chain's CDR3 is CASSETGFSPLHF. Here the CDR3 DNA reads TGCGCCAGCAGTGAAACTGGGTTCTCACCCCTCCACTTT. V gene TRBV4-1 combines with J gene TRBJ1-6; the D is unclear. In germline, CDR1 is MGHRA, CDR2 YSYEKL. There are 13 residues in the CDR3. Trimming pared 6 bases from V and 10 bases from J, leaving 13 bases between.

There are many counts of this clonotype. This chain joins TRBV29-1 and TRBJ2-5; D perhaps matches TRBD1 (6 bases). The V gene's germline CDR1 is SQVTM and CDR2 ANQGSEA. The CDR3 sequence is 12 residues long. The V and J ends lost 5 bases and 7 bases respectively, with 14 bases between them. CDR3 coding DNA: TGCAGCGTTTCAGGGGCAAGGGGGACCCAGTACTTC. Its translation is CSVSGARGTQYF.

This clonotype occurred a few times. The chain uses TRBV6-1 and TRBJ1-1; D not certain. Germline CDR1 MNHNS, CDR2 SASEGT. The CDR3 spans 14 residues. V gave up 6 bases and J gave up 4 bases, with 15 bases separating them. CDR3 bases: TGTGCCAGCAGGGAGACGTGGTCTGGCACTGAAGCTTTCTTT. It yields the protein CASRETWSGTEAFF.

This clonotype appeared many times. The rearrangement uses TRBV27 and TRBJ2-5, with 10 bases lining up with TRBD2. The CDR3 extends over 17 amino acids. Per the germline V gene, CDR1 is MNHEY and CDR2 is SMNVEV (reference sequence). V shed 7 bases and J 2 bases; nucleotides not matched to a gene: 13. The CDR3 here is CASKRWVAGGGQETQYF. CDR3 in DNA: TGTGCCAGCAAGAGATGGGTAGCGGGAGGAGGACAAGAGACCCAGTACTTC.

The CDR3 bases are TGTGCCAGCAGCTTAAAAAGAGCTTACAATGAGCAGTTCTTC. Translated, it gives CASSLKRAYNEQFF. The chain recombines TRBV7-3 with TRBJ2-1; D is unclear. The CDR3 totals 14 residues. Trimming left V 1 base short and J 4 bases short, with 8 bases between. The V gene's germline CDR1 is SGHTA and CDR2 FQGTGA.

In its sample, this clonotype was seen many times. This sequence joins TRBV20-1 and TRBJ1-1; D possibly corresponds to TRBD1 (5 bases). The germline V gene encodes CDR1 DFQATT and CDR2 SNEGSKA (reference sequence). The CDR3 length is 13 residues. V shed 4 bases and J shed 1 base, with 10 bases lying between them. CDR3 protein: CSAMGESNTEAFF. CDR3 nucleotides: TGCAGTGCTATGGGGGAGTCGAACACTGAAGCTTTCTTT.

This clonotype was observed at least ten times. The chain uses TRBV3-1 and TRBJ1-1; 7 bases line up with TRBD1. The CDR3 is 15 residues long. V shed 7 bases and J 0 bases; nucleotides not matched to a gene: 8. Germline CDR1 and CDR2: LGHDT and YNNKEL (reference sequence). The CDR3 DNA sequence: TGTGCCAGCACCGCCGGGACAGCTATGAACACTGAAGCTTTCTTT. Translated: CASTAGTAMNTEAFF.

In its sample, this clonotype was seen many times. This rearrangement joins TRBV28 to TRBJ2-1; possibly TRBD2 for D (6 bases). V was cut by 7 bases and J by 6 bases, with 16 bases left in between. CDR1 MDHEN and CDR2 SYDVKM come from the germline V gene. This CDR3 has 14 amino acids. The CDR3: CASTNGLPANEQFF. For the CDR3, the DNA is TGTGCCAGCACCAACGGACTACCCGCCAATGAGCAGTTCTTC.

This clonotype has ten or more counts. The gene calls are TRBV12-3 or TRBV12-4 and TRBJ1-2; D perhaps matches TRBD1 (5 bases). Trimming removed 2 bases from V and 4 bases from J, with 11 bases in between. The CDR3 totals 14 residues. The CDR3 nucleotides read TGTGCCAGCAGTTTAAGGCAGGGTCCCTATGGCTACACCTTC. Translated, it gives CASSLRQGPYGYTF.

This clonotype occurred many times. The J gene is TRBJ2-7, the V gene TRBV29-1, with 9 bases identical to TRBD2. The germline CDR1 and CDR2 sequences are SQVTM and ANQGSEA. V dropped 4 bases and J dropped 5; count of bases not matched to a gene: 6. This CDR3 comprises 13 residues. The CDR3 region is CSVGAGGPNEQYF. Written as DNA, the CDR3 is TGCAGCGTTGGCGCGGGAGGGCCGAACGAGCAGTACTTC.

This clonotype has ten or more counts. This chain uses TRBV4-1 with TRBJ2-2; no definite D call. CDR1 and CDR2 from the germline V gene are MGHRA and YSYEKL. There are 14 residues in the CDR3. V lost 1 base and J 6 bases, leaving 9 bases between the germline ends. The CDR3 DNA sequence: TGCGCCAGCAGCCAAGGGGCTAGTCCCGGGGAGCTGTTTTTT. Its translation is CASSQGASPGELFF.

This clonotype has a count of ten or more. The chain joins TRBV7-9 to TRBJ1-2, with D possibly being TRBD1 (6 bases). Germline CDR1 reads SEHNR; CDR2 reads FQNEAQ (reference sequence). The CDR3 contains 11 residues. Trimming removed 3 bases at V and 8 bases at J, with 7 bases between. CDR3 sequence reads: CASSFGGGYTF. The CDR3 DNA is TGTGCCAGCAGCTTTGGGGGCGGCTACACCTTC.

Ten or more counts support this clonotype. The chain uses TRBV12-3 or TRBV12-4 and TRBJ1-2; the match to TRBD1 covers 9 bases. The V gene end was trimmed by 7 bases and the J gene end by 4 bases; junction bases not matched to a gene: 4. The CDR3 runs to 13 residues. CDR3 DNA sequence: TGTGCCAGCACCTTGACAGGGGGCTATGGCTACACCTTC. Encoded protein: CASTLTGGYGYTF.

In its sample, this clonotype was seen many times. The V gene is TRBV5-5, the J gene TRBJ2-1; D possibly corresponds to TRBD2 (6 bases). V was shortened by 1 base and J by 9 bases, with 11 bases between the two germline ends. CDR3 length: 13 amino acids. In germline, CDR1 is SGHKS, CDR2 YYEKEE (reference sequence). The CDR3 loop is CASSLTGVSEQFF. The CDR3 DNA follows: TGTGCCAGCAGCTTGACGGGAGTAAGTGAGCAGTTCTTC. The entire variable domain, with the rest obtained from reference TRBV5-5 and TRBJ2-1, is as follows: DAGVTQSPTHLIKTRGQQVTLRCSPISGHKSVSWYQQVLGQGPQFIFQYYEKEERGRGNFPDRFSARQFPNYSSELNVNALLLGDSALYLCASSLTGVSEQFFGPGTRLTVL.

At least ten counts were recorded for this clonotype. The DNA of the CDR3 is TGTGCCAGCGGGGTCTCCCATACCTCCTACGAGCAGTACTTC. Its protein product is CASGVSHTSYEQYF. The chain joins TRBV27 to TRBJ2-7, with unresolved D. V lost 8 bases and J lost 0, with 14 bases in between. Per the germline V gene, CDR1 is MNHEY and CDR2 is SMNVEV (reference sequence). The CDR3 consists of 14 residues.

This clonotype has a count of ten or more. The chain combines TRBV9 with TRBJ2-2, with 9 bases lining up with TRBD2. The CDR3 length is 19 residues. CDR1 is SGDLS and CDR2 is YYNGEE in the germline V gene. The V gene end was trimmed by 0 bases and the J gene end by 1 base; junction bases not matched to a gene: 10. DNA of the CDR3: TGTGCCAGCAGCGTAGCCCGCGGAGCGGGAGGTATGAACACCGGGGAGCTGTTTTTT. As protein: CASSVARGAGGMNTGELFF.

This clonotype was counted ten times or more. CDR3 coding DNA: TGTGCCAGCAGCCGTCGATCGACGGGGATGAACACTGAAGCTTTCTTT. As protein: CASSRRSTGMNTEAFF. V gene TRBV28 combines with J gene TRBJ1-1, with no clear D. The V end was cut by 6 bases, the J end by 0 bases, with 17 bases between. Germline CDR1 and CDR2: MDHEN and SYDVKM. The CDR3 has 16 amino acids.

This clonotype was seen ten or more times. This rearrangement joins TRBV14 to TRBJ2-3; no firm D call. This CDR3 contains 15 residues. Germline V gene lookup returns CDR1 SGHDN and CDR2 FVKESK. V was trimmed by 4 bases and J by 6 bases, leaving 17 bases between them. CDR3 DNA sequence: TGTGCCAGCAGCCCAGCTTATGGGATGCGGGATACGCAGTATTTT. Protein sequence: CASSPAYGMRDTQYF.

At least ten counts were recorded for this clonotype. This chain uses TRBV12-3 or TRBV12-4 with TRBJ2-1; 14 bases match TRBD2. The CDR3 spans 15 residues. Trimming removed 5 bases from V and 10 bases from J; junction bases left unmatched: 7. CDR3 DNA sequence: TGTGCCAGCAGTCCGGGACTAGCGGGAGTTGGAGAGCAGTTCTTC. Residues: CASSPGLAGVGEQFF.